These T cell receptor beta chains were read from a single sample in a study of early T cells in non-severe SARS-CoV-2 infection. TCRdb processed the 5' RACE reads anew with MiXCR; each CDR3 protein has one entry. The data contain tens of thousands of distinct CDR3 sequences, 14% of them singletons. The sample consisted of whole blood, taken at baseline. The source of these receptors is an adult who was a healthcare worker with PCR-confirmed SARS-CoV-2 infection or an uninfected control (not recorded which). The CDR3 runs from the conserved cysteine through the conserved F or W. The order of the fields is clone size, J gene, V gene, D gene, CDR3 protein, CDR3 DNA. D genes are given only for firm matches. Only some rows state a clone size, as once, few, many or a class for expanded clones.

abundance: once
j_gene: TRBJ2-2
v_gene: TRBV21-1
d_gene: NA
CDR3aa: CASAGPQTGELFF
CDR3nt: TGTGCCAGCGCGGGTCCTCAAACCGGGGAGCTGTTTTTT

abundance: NA
j_gene: TRBJ2-1
v_gene: TRBV7-7
d_gene: NA
CDR3aa: CASSARWGDEQFF
CDR3nt: TGTGCCAGCAGCGCCCGGTGGGGAGATGAGCAGTTCTTC

abundance: many
j_gene: TRBJ2-1
v_gene: TRBV20-1
d_gene: NA
CDR3aa: CSAAGTRAYNEQFF
CDR3nt: TGCAGTGCTGCCGGGACCAGAGCCTACAATGAGCAGTTCTTC

abundance: many
j_gene: TRBJ2-1
v_gene: TRBV15
d_gene: TRBD2
CDR3aa: CATSRSGGLAGGYNEQFF
CDR3nt: TGTGCCACCAGCAGATCGGGGGGACTAGCGGGAGGGTACAATGAGCAGTTCTTC

abundance: few
j_gene: TRBJ2-1
v_gene: TRBV28
d_gene: TRBD2
CDR3aa: CASSLRLAVNNEQFF
CDR3nt: TGTGCCAGCAGTTTGAGGCTAGCGGTTAACAATGAGCAGTTCTTC

abundance: NA
j_gene: TRBJ1-1
v_gene: TRBV4-2
d_gene: NA
CDR3aa: CASSQGHRATEAFF
CDR3nt: TGTGCCAGCAGCCAAGGGCACAGGGCGACTGAAGCTTTCTTT

abundance: few
j_gene: TRBJ2-2
v_gene: TRBV24-1
d_gene: NA
CDR3aa: CATSDPEMGSATGELFF
CDR3nt: TGTGCCACCAGTGATCCTGAAATGGGGTCAGCCACCGGGGAGCTGTTTTTT

abundance: NA
j_gene: TRBJ2-7
v_gene: TRBV9
d_gene: TRBD1
CDR3aa: CASSLGQDTSYEQYF
CDR3nt: TGTGCCAGCAGCTTGGGACAGGACACCTCCTACGAGCAGTACTTC

abundance: many
j_gene: TRBJ1-6
v_gene: TRBV18
d_gene: TRBD1
CDR3aa: CASSLDRGGNSPLHF
CDR3nt: TGTGCCAGCTCACTCGACAGGGGTGGAAATTCACCCCTCCACTTT

abundance: NA
j_gene: TRBJ2-1
v_gene: TRBV7-8
d_gene: NA
CDR3aa: CASSPPRVIEQFF
CDR3nt: TGTGCCAGCAGCCCGCCGAGGGTCATTGAGCAGTTCTTC

abundance: NA
j_gene: TRBJ2-3
v_gene: TRBV10-2
d_gene: NA
CDR3aa: CASSTSPSRTDTQYF
CDR3nt: TGCGCCAGCAGTACATCCCCTAGCAGAACAGATACGCAGTATTTT

abundance: few
j_gene: TRBJ1-4
v_gene: TRBV12-3/TRBV12-4
d_gene: NA
CDR3aa: CASSLWGSNEKLFF
CDR3nt: TGTGCCAGCAGTTTATGGGGGTCTAATGAAAAACTGTTTTTT

abundance: NA
j_gene: TRBJ2-3
v_gene: TRBV7-9
d_gene: TRBD1
CDR3aa: CASSLFQGEDTQYF
CDR3nt: TGTGCCAGCAGCTTATTCCAGGGGGAAGATACGCAGTATTTT

abundance: NA
j_gene: TRBJ2-3
v_gene: TRBV5-1
d_gene: TRBD1
CDR3aa: CASSYVRDSFTDTQYF
CDR3nt: TGCGCCAGCAGCTACGTCCGGGACAGCTTCACGGATACGCAGTATTTT

abundance: NA
j_gene: TRBJ1-5
v_gene: TRBV19
d_gene: NA
CDR3aa: CASNPKKGGTQPQHF
CDR3nt: TGTGCCAGCAACCCGAAGAAAGGAGGAACTCAGCCCCAGCATTTT

abundance: NA
j_gene: TRBJ2-3
v_gene: TRBV11-2
d_gene: NA
CDR3aa: CASSWTGARDTQYF
CDR3nt: TGTGCCAGCAGCTGGACGGGAGCTAGAGATACGCAGTATTTT

abundance: NA
j_gene: TRBJ2-1
v_gene: TRBV7-6
d_gene: NA
CDR3aa: CASSSRAGDEQFF
CDR3nt: TGTGCCAGCAGCTCGAGGGCCGGCGATGAGCAGTTCTTC

abundance: many
j_gene: TRBJ2-3
v_gene: TRBV6-6
d_gene: NA
CDR3aa: CASSYSPIKRPTDTQYF
CDR3nt: TGTGCCAGCAGTTACTCCCCTATAAAGAGACCCACAGATACGCAGTATTTT

abundance: many
j_gene: TRBJ2-7
v_gene: TRBV18
d_gene: NA
CDR3aa: CASSPPSSSSYEQYF
CDR3nt: TGTGCCAGCTCACCACCGAGTAGTAGCTCCTACGAGCAGTACTTC

abundance: many
j_gene: TRBJ1-2
v_gene: TRBV6-6
d_gene: NA
CDR3aa: CASSYDPNYGYTF
CDR3nt: TGTGCCAGCAGTTACGACCCTAACTATGGCTACACCTTC

abundance: many
j_gene: TRBJ2-1
v_gene: TRBV5-5
d_gene: TRBD2
CDR3aa: CASSWETSGRTLYNEQFF
CDR3nt: TGTGCCAGCAGCTGGGAGACTAGCGGGAGAACCCTCTACAATGAGCAGTTCTTC

abundance: NA
j_gene: TRBJ2-1
v_gene: TRBV19
d_gene: NA
CDR3aa: CASSINSEQFF
CDR3nt: TGTGCCAGTAGTATAAACAGTGAGCAGTTCTTC

abundance: many
j_gene: TRBJ1-5
v_gene: TRBV12-3/TRBV12-4
d_gene: TRBD1
CDR3aa: CASGGDRGSSQHF
CDR3nt: TGTGCCAGCGGCGGCGACAGGGGAAGTTCCCAGCATTTT

abundance: NA
j_gene: TRBJ2-3
v_gene: TRBV7-9
d_gene: NA
CDR3aa: CASSLAWGADTQYF
CDR3nt: TGTGCCAGCAGCTTAGCCTGGGGCGCAGATACGCAGTATTTT

abundance: few
j_gene: TRBJ2-7
v_gene: TRBV9
d_gene: NA
CDR3aa: CASSVDGFREQYF
CDR3nt: TGTGCCAGCAGCGTAGACGGGTTTAGGGAGCAGTACTTC

abundance: many
j_gene: TRBJ1-6
v_gene: TRBV25-1
d_gene: NA
CDR3aa: CASRAPGNNSPLHF
CDR3nt: TGTGCCAGCAGGGCGCCAGGGAATAATTCACCCCTCCACTTT

abundance: few
j_gene: TRBJ2-1
v_gene: TRBV5-1
d_gene: NA
CDR3aa: CASSSLGSSYNEQFF
CDR3nt: TGCGCCAGCAGCTCATTGGGGAGCTCCTACAATGAGCAGTTCTTC

abundance: NA
j_gene: TRBJ1-1
v_gene: TRBV3-1
d_gene: NA
CDR3aa: CASSQDWNRRNTEAFF
CDR3nt: TGTGCCAGCAGCCAAGATTGGAACAGGAGGAACACTGAAGCTTTCTTT

abundance: many
j_gene: TRBJ2-7
v_gene: TRBV7-8
d_gene: TRBD1
CDR3aa: CASSLDTGTGRYEQYF
CDR3nt: TGTGCCAGCAGCTTAGATACGGGGACAGGGAGGTACGAGCAGTACTTC

abundance: many
j_gene: TRBJ2-7
v_gene: TRBV2
d_gene: TRBD2
CDR3aa: CASTPTSGRSYEQYF
CDR3nt: TGTGCCAGCACCCCAACTAGCGGCCGCTCCTACGAGCAGTACTTC

abundance: few
j_gene: TRBJ2-1
v_gene: TRBV4-2
d_gene: TRBD2
CDR3aa: CASSSRPMRLAGISYNEQFF
CDR3nt: TGTGCCAGCAGCTCAAGACCTATGAGACTAGCGGGAATTTCCTACAATGAGCAGTTCTTC

abundance: NA
j_gene: TRBJ2-7
v_gene: TRBV29-1
d_gene: NA
CDR3aa: CSVEDQPGEQYF
CDR3nt: TGCAGCGTTGAAGATCAACCTGGCGAGCAGTACTTC

abundance: NA
j_gene: TRBJ1-4
v_gene: TRBV12-3/TRBV12-4
d_gene: NA
CDR3aa: CASSLEAGSKLFF
CDR3nt: TGTGCCAGCAGTTTAGAGGCAGGGTCAAAACTGTTTTTT

abundance: NA
j_gene: TRBJ1-5
v_gene: TRBV20-1
d_gene: NA
CDR3aa: CSAGDRLNNQPQHF
CDR3nt: TGCAGTGCCGGGGACCGGTTAAACAATCAGCCCCAGCATTTT

abundance: NA
j_gene: TRBJ2-7
v_gene: TRBV12-3/TRBV12-4
d_gene: NA
CDR3aa: CASSSSSGTYEQYF
CDR3nt: TGTGCCAGCAGTTCTAGTAGCGGCACGTACGAGCAGTACTTC